This TCR beta chain comes out of a study of early T cells in non-severe SARS-CoV-2 infection. About the research overall: Sequenced material consisted of bulk RNA (from unsorted whole blood), and chains were unpaired. Study-level points and caveats: Sequences matched to VDJdb favored anti-spike CD8 responses, while private and CD4 specificities were missed.

CDR1 is MNHEY and CDR2 is SVGEGT in the germline V gene. This CDR3 is 15 amino acids long. The trim removed 5 bases at V and 5 bases at J, leaving 8 bases unmatched. Individual cDNA molecules each received unique molecular identifiers attached to them. TCRdb processed the 5' RACE reads anew with MiXCR; each CDR3 protein has one entry. Of more than 65,000 distinct CDR3 sequences in the sample, around 12% were seen once. This clonotype was picked up many times. Its cognate antigen is unknown. The chain carries TRBV6-2 or TRBV6-3 and TRBJ2-2; 7 positions agree with TRBD1. Material for sequencing was whole blood. This clonotype originated in an adult who was a healthcare worker with PCR-confirmed SARS-CoV-2 infection or an uninfected control (not recorded which). Here the CDR3 reads CASSRGGARTGELFF. CDR3 sequence (DNA): TGTGCCAGCAGTCGAGGGGGCGCTAGGACCGGGGAGCTGTTTTTT.